This TCR beta chain was found in a study of T cells in Graves' hyperthyroidism and ophthalmopathy. Study results and limitations: Ophthalmopathy was model-predicted a median roughly 6.2 months pre-onset. Peripheral blood also featured most of the thyroid clonotypes expanded above 0.001.

Between the trimmed V and J ends, which lost 1 base and 5 bases, there was a span of 15 bases. Germline V lookup: CDR1 SGHTA, CDR2 FQGNSA. The CDR3 has 16 residues. TCR beta CDR3 sequences were amplified from RNA transcripts. The HTBI primer set was used in a first-round RT-PCR of the TCR CDR3. From the multiplex PCR reads, TCRdb called clonotypes with MiXCR, one entry per CDR3 protein. Seen here are over 500,000 distinct CDR3 sequences, 14% observed once, and the top ten hold around 14%. This clonotype has just a few counts. Its antigen is unknown. Patients aged 18 to 65 with hyperthyroidism were newly diagnosed, with duration under 2 months.

Sequenced sample: blood. The chain is built from TRBV7-2 and TRBJ1-5, with a possible D match to TRBD1 (6 bases). The source is a woman in her forties with Graves' hyperthyroidism. The CDR3 nucleotides read TGTGCCAGCAGCTTAGGGGGCGGACAGTACGATCAGCCCCAGCATTTT. Its protein is CASSLGGGQYDQPQHF. The full variable domain, rest sourced from reference TRBV7-2 and TRBJ1-5, is GAGVSQSPSNKVTEKGKDVELRCDPISGHTALYWYRQSLGQGLEFLIYFQGNSAPDKSGLPSDRFSAERTGGSVSTLTIQRTQQEDSAVYLCASSLGGGQYDQPQHFGDGTRLSIL.